The 22 T cell receptor beta chains below were found in one sample sequenced in a study of sequential checkpoint blockade in melanoma. Noted treatment: randomized to nivolumab then ipilimumab (arm A) or the reverse (arm B). Profiling relied on immunoSEQ multiplex PCR, and the TCRdb table lists in-frame clones only, not all of them. The sample shows roughly 12,000 clones, 70% to 80% of them seen only once. The sequences come from CD8+ T cells sorted from blood (inferred from file names), collected from a patient given nivolumab and ipilimumab in sequence. These TCRs come from a human donor with melanoma.

This clone occurred a few times. The V call is TRBV7-2, the J call TRBJ2-3; D possibly corresponds to TRBD2 (6 bases). Trimming shortened V by 4 bases and J by 5 bases, and 19 bases separated the two germline ends. The CDR3 covers 16 residues. The germline CDR1 and CDR2 sequences are SGHTA and FQGNSA. The CDR3 region is CASSSAGSGAGDTQYF. CDR3 nucleotides: TGTGCCAGCAGCTCGGCAGGGTCTGGAGCGGGAGATACGCAGTATTTT.

The chain carries TRBV29-1 and TRBJ2-5, with 8 bases that match TRBD1. The V and J ends lost 7 bases and 2 bases, in that order; junction bases with no gene match: 15. There are 16 residues in the CDR3. CDR1 is SQVTM and CDR2 is ANQGSEA in the germline V gene. CDR3 loop: CSAQLMTGVYQETQYF. As DNA, the CDR3 is TGCAGCGCCCAGCTGATGACAGGGGTGTATCAAGAGACCCAGTACTTC.

The chain has TRBV30 and TRBJ2-7; TRBD2 matches 7 bases. Losses at the gene ends were 7 bases for V and 4 bases for J; bases not matched to a gene: 10. The CDR3 spans 13 residues. Germline values: CDR1 GTSNPN, CDR2 SVGIG (reference sequence). CDR3 nucleotides: TGTGCCTCCGGGGGAGGGAGGGCATACGAGCAGTACTTC. Translated: CASGGGRAYEQYF.

This sequence joins TRBV4-2 and TRBJ2-7; D gene uncertain. This CDR3 is built from 15 residues. Germline V lookup: CDR1 LGHNA, CDR2 YNFKEQ. V was trimmed by 0 bases and J by 4 bases, leaving 13 bases between them. The CDR3 region is CASSQDEEYSYEQYF. The CDR3 region has the DNA TGTGCCAGCAGCCAAGATGAGGAGTACTCTTACGAGCAGTACTTC.

This chain joins TRBV7-2 and TRBJ2-7; D remains unclear. Germline CDR1 SGHTA, CDR2 FQGNSA. There are 16 residues in the CDR3. Trimming cost V 2 bases and J 0 bases, with 14 bases left between them. CDR3 sequence reads: CASSLKLVPSSYEQYF. Here the CDR3 DNA reads TGTGCCAGCAGCTTAAAACTGGTCCCGTCCTCCTACGAGCAGTACTTC.

Turning to this clone: The germline gene is not matched at one end of the junction; a read error may be the cause. The gene calls are TRBV19 and TRBJ2-7; 9 bases are a match to TRBD1. The CDR3 is made up of 14 amino acids. Germline V gene data show CDR1 as LNHDA and CDR2 as SQIVND (reference sequence). This CDR3 reads CASTDRRPGQGELF. In DNA, the CDR3 is TGTGCCAGTACCGACAGAAGACCGGGACAGGGTGAACTTTTC.

This clone was observed a handful of times. At one end the junction does not follow the germline gene, possibly because of a read error. The chain uses TRBV13 and TRBJ1-1; 11 nucleotides align to TRBD1. Germline V gives CDR1 PRHDT, CDR2 FYEKMQ (reference sequence). The CDR3 is 16 amino acids. CDR3 in DNA: TGTGCCAGCAGCCTAGGGGACAGGGGGGTGTTAACTGAAGCTTTCTTT. Its translation is CASSLGDRGVLTEAFF.

The chain is built from TRBV5-1 and TRBJ2-1; 7 bases match TRBD2. The germline CDR1 and CDR2 sequences are SGHRS and YFSETQ. The V segment lost 2 bases and the J segment 8 bases; nucleotides outside the gene matches: 7. There are 14 residues in the CDR3. The CDR3, as DNA: TGCGCCAGCAGCTTTCAGCGGGATCGGGATGAGCAGTTCTTC. It codes for CASSFQRDRDEQFF.

The V call is TRBV4-1, the J call TRBJ1-5; a weak D match, TRBD1 (6 bases). The V gene lost 1 base and the J gene lost 3 bases, with 13 bases spanning the gap. Germline CDR1 reads MGHRA; CDR2 reads YSYEKL. The CDR3 extends over 16 amino acids. The CDR3 region has the DNA TGCGCCAGCAGCCAAGTGGCAGGGGTTAACAATCAGCCCCAGCATTTT. Amino acid sequence: CASSQVAGVNNQPQHF.

V is TRBV4-1 and J is TRBJ2-3; TRBD2 agrees at 7 bases. The V gene end was trimmed by 0 bases and the J gene end by 4 bases; junction bases not matched to a gene: 4. This CDR3 has 15 amino acids. Germline CDR1 MGHRA, CDR2 YSYEKL. CDR3 loop: CASSQDWGGADTQYF. In DNA form, the CDR3 reads TGCGCCAGCAGCCAAGACTGGGGGGGTGCAGATACGCAGTATTTT.

This chain joins TRBV2 and TRBJ2-1, with 10 bases matching TRBD2. The CDR3 has 14 residues. Germline loops: CDR1 SNHLY, CDR2 FYNNEI. Trimming cost V 10 bases and J 1 base; bases outside gene matches: 4. The CDR3 nucleotides read TGTGCCAACCAGGGACTAGCGTCCTACAATGAGCAGTTCTTC. Protein product: CANQGLASYNEQFF.

This chain uses TRBV13 with TRBJ1-2, with D maybe TRBD1 (5 bases). Deletions cut 1 base from V and 3 bases from J, with 12 bases between. There are 15 residues in the CDR3. The germline gives CDR1 PRHDT, CDR2 FYEKMQ (reference sequence). The CDR3 protein is CASSLALRADYGYTF. The CDR3 region has the DNA TGTGCCAGCAGCTTAGCCCTCAGGGCGGACTATGGCTACACCTTC.

CDR3 sequence reads: CASSLDKSRPKSRNTIYF. CDR3 in DNA: TGTGCCAGCAGCTTAGATAAGTCTAGACCTAAATCCAGAAACACCATATATTTT. The chain recombines TRBV11-3 with TRBJ1-3; D remains unclear. Trimming pared 0 bases from V and 5 bases from J, leaving 20 bases between. Germline lookup yields CDR1 SGHNT and CDR2 YENEEA. The CDR3 extends over 18 amino acids.

A remark on this clone: The sample carries other DNA sequences with the same CDR3. The chain joins TRBV19 to TRBJ2-1; 13 bases align to TRBD2. V shed 5 bases, J shed 7 bases, and the junction held 5 bases outside the gene matches. The germline V gene has CDR1 LNHDA and CDR2 SQIVND (reference sequence). The CDR3 is 15 residues long. CDR3 nucleotides: TGTGCCAGTAGTCGGACTAGCGGGAGTTTGAATGAGCAGTTCTTC. The encoded protein is CASSRTSGSLNEQFF.

The V and J genes are TRBV7-3 and TRBJ1-5; perhaps TRBD1 as D (6 bases). The CDR3 has 14 residues. Germline CDR1 and CDR2: SGHTA and FQGTGA. The V end was cut by 5 bases, the J end by 7 bases, with 15 bases between. In DNA form, the CDR3 reads TGTGCCAGCAGCATTGGACAGAAAGAACAGCCCCAGCATTTT. Residues: CASSIGQKEQPQHF.

As for this clone: Compared with germline, one end of the junction differs, possibly owing to a read error. V is TRBV7-7 and J is TRBJ2-2; D gene uncertain. CDR1 SSHAT and CDR2 FNYEAQ come from the germline V gene (reference sequence). The length of the CDR3 is 16 residues. The CDR3 is CASSSPVLPPTGELFF. The DNA of the CDR3 is TGTGCTAGCAGCTCCCCCGTCCTCCCTCCCACCGGGGAGCTGTTTTTT.

The J gene is TRBJ2-7, the V gene TRBV11-2; D is perhaps TRBD1 (6 bases). Trimming cost V 3 bases and J 2 bases, with 8 bases left between them. Germline-derived CDR1 and CDR2 are SGHAT and FQNNGV. CDR3 length: 13 residues. The CDR3 DNA is TGTGCCAGCAGCTTTAGACAGGCCTACGAGCAGTACTTC. It translates to CASSFRQAYEQYF.

In this sample, this clone turned up once. This sequence joins TRBV29-1 and TRBJ1-3, with 8 bases aligning to TRBD1. CDR1 is SQVTM, CDR2 ANQGSEA, per germline. The V segment lost 4 bases and the J segment 3 bases; nucleotides outside the gene matches: 5. CDR3 length: 14 amino acids. DNA of the CDR3: TGCAGCGTTGCCAGGGGGCTGAGTGGAAACACCATATATTTT. Its translation: CSVARGLSGNTIYF.

V is TRBV21-1 and J is TRBJ2-2; the table names TRBD1, a call not compared with the DNA. TRBV21-1 is designated a pseudogene. This CDR3 spans 15 amino acids. The CDR3 DNA is TGTGCCAGCAGCAGCAGCAGGGCTAACACCGGGGAGCTGTTTTTT. This sequence encodes CASSSSRANTGELFF.

V gene TRBV4-1 combines with J gene TRBJ2-1, with 9 bases lining up with TRBD2. V dropped 1 base and J dropped 2; count of bases not matched to a gene: 3. The CDR3 length is 16 residues. CDR1 and CDR2 from the germline V gene are MGHRA and YSYEKL. CDR3 region: CASSQGVAGAYNEQFF. In DNA form, the CDR3 reads TGCGCCAGCAGCCAAGGGGTAGCGGGAGCCTACAATGAGCAGTTCTTC.

The chain couples TRBV28 to TRBJ2-5; 10 nucleotides match TRBD1. This CDR3 spans 13 amino acids. Germline assignment: CDR1 MDHEN and CDR2 SYDVKM. J was trimmed by 3 bases and V by 10 bases; bases with no gene match: 5. CDR3 nucleotide sequence: TGTGCCACCGCAGGGACAGGGGAAGAGACCCAGTACTTC. Translating gives CATAGTGEETQYF.

Note on this clone: The identical CDR3 is also encoded by other nucleotide sequences in the sample. This chain uses TRBV19 with TRBJ2-1; TRBD2 aligns across 13 bases. V shed 4 bases, J shed 6 bases, and the junction held 3 bases outside the gene matches. The CDR3 has 15 residues. Germline assignment: CDR1 LNHDA and CDR2 SQIVND (reference sequence). Here the CDR3 reads CASSRTSGSLNEQFF. The CDR3 nucleotides read TGTGCCAGTAGTAGGACTAGCGGGAGTCTCAATGAGCAGTTCTTC.